Sequencing of this T cell receptor (beta chain) was carried out in a study of blood T cell repertoires in COVID-19. Turning to the study itself: Samples representing acute and convalescent COVID-19 were sourced from the United States, Italy and Spain. Nucleic acid was either cDNA or gDNA, and it came from T cells, B-cell-depleted T cells, or PBMCs.

Methods used by the authors: Amplified reference gene primers provided the basis for estimating nucleated cell counts. Sequenced by immunoSEQ multiplex PCR; TCRdb stores in-frame clones only, minus some. D and trimming were read from the DNA, whereas the V and J calls and clone size are those reported in that table. The sample contains under 200,000 clones, approximately 90% of which appear only once. The germline CDR1 and CDR2 sequences are LGHDT and YNNKEL (reference sequence). The CDR3 extends over 14 amino acids. The V gene lost 0 bases and the J gene lost 3 bases, with 8 bases spanning the gap. The source material was peripheral blood. V and J are TRBV3-1 (or the pseudogene TRBV3-2) and TRBJ1-2, with D uncertain. The sequence derives from a woman older than 75 in a cohort sampled during active or convalescent COVID-19. The CDR3 DNA reads as TGTGCCAGCAGCCAAGAGACGGGATACTATGGCTACACCTTC. Protein product: CASSQETGYYGYTF.